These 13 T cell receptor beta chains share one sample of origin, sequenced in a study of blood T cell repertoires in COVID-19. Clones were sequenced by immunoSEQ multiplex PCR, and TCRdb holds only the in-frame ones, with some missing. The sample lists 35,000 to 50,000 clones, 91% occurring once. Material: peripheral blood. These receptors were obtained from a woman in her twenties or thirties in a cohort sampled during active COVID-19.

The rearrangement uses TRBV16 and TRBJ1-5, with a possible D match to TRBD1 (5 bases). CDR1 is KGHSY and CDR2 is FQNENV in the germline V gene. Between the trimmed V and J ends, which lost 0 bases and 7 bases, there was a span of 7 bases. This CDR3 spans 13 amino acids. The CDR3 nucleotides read TGTGCCAGCAGCCAATCGGGGGGGCAGCCCCAGCATTTT. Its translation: CASSQSGGQPQHF.

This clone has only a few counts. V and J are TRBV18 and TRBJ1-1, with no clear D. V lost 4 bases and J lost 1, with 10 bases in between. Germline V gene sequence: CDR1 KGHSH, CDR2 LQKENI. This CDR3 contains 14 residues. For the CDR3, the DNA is TGTGCCAGCTCACTACTTGAGTGGAACACTGAAGCTTTCTTT. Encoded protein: CASSLLEWNTEAFF.

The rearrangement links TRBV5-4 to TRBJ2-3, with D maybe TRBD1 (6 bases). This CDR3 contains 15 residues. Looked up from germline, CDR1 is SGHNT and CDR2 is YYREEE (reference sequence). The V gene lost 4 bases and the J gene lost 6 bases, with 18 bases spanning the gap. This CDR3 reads CASSPRQGIPDTQYF. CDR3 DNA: TGTGCCAGCAGCCCAAGGCAGGGGATTCCGGATACGCAGTATTTT. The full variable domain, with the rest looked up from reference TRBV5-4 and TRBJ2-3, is ETGVTQSPTHLIKTRGQQVTLRCSSQSGHNTVSWYQQALGQGPQFIFQYYREEENGRGNFPPRFSGLQFPNYSSELNVNALELDDSALYLCASSPRQGIPDTQYFGPGTRLTVL.

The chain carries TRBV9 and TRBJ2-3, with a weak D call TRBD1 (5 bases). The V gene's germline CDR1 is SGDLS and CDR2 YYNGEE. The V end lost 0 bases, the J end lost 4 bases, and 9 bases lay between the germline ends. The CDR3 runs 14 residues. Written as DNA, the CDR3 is TGTGCCAGCAGCGTAGAGGGGCGCCCAGATACGCAGTATTTT. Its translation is CASSVEGRPDTQYF. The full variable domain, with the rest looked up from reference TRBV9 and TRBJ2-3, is DSGVTQTPKHLITATGQRVTLRCSPRSGDLSVYWYQQSLDQGLQFLIQYYNGEERAKGNILERFSAQQFPDLHSELNLSSLELGDSALYFCASSVEGRPDTQYFGPGTRLTVL.

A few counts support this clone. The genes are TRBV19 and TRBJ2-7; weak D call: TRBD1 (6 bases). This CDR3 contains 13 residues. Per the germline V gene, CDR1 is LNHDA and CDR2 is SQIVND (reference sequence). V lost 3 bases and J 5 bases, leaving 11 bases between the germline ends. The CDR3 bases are TGTGCCAGTAGTATCGCACAGGGAAACGAGCAGTACTTC. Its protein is CASSIAQGNEQYF. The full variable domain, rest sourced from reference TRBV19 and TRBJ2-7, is DGGITQSPKYLFRKEGQNVTLSCEQNLNHDAMYWYRQDPGQGLRLIYYSQIVNDFQKGDIAEGYSVSREKKESFPLTVTSAQKNPTAFYLCASSIAQGNEQYFGPGTRLTVT.

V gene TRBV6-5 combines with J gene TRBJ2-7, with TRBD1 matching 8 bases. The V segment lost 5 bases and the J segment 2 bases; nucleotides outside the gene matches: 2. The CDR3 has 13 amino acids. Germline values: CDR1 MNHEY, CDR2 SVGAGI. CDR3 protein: CASSPTGAYEQYF. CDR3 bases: TGTGCCAGCAGTCCGACAGGGGCCTACGAGCAGTACTTC.

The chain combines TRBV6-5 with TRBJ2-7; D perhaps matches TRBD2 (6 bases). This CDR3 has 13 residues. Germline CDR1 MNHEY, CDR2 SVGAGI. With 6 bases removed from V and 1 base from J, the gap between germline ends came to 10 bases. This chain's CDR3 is CASRRGASYEQYF. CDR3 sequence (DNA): TGTGCCAGCAGGCGCGGGGCTTCCTACGAGCAGTACTTC.

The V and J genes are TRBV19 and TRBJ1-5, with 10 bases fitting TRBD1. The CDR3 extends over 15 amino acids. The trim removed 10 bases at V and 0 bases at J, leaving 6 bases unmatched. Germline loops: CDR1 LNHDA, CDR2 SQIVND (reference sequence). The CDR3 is CATGRDRGSNQPQHF. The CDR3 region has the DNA TGTGCCACCGGCCGGGACAGGGGTAGCAATCAGCCCCAGCATTTT. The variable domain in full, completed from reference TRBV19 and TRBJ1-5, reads DGGITQSPKYLFRKEGQNVTLSCEQNLNHDAMYWYRQDPGQGLRLIYYSQIVNDFQKGDIAEGYSVSREKKESFPLTVTSAQKNPTAFYLCATGRDRGSNQPQHFGDGTRLSIL.

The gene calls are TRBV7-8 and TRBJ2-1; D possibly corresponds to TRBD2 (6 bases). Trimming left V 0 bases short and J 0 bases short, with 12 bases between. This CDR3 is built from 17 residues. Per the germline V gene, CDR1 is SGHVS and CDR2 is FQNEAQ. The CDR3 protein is CASSLAGGRASYNEQFF. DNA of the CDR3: TGTGCCAGCAGCTTAGCTGGAGGGCGCGCCTCCTACAATGAGCAGTTCTTC. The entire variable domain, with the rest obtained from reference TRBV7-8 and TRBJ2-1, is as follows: GAGVSQSPRYKVAKRGQDVALRCDPISGHVSLFWYQQALGQGPEFLTYFQNEAQLDKSGLPSDRFFAERPEGSVSTLKIQRTQQEDSAVYLCASSLAGGRASYNEQFFGPGTRLTVL.

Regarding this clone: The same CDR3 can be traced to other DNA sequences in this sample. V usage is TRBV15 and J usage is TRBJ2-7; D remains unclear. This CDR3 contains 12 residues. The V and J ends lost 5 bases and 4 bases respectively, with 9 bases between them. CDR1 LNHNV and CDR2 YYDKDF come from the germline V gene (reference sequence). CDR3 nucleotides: TGTGCCACCAGCCCCGCAGGTTACGAGCAGTACTTC. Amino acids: CATSPAGYEQYF.

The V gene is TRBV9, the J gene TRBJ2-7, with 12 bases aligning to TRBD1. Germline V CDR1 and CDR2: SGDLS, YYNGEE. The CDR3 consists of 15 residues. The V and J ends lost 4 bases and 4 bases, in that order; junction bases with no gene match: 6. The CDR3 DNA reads TGTGCCAGCAGCACCGGGACAGGGGGCTTTTACGAGCAGTACTTC. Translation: CASSTGTGGFYEQYF.

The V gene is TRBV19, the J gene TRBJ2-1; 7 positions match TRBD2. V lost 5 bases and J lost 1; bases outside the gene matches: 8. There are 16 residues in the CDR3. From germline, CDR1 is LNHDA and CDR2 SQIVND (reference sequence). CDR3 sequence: CASSPRRGFSYNEQFF. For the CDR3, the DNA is TGTGCCAGTAGTCCAAGGCGGGGGTTTTCCTACAATGAGCAGTTCTTC.

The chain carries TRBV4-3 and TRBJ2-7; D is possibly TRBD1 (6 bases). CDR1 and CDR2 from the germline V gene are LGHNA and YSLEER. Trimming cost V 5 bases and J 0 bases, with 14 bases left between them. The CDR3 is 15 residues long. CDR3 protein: CASSVMTGSSYEQYF. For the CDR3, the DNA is TGCGCCAGCAGCGTAATGACAGGTAGCTCCTACGAGCAGTACTTC.